These T cell receptor beta chains were read from a single sample in a study of T cell changes during pregnancy in multiple sclerosis. This table comes from immunoSEQ multiplex PCR, and its TCRdb copy is limited to in-frame clones, with some not included. The sample records 70,000 to 100,000 clones, approximately 92% being singletons. The specimen comprised peripheral blood, sampled in the first trimester of pregnancy. The receptors were gathered from a female donor with multiple sclerosis, enrolled in a pregnancy study. Each CDR3 is given with its conserved first and last residue. Each record gives: clone size, D gene, J gene, V gene, CDR3 protein, CDR3 DNA. D genes are given only for firm matches. The size of a clone is reported for some rows only, either as once, few or many, or as a class for expanded clones.

abundance: -; d_gene: -; j_gene: TRBJ2-3; v_gene: TRBV6-4; CDR3aa: CASSDSGGSTDTQYF; CDR3nt: TGTGCCAGCAGTGACTCCGGGGGAAGCACAGATACGCAGTATTTT
abundance: -; d_gene: -; j_gene: TRBJ2-1; v_gene: TRBV7-3; CDR3aa: CASSLKRAGSGEQFF; CDR3nt: TGTGCCAGCAGCTTAAAAAGGGCGGGGTCGGGTGAGCAGTTCTTC
abundance: -; d_gene: -; j_gene: TRBJ1-1; v_gene: TRBV18; CDR3aa: CASSPEGNTEAFF; CDR3nt: TGTGCCAGCTCCCCCGAGGGGAACACTGAAGCTTTCTTT
abundance: -; d_gene: TRBD1; j_gene: TRBJ1-2; v_gene: TRBV30; CDR3aa: CAWSARQGTGSHYTF; CDR3nt: TGTGCCTGGAGTGCTAGACAGGGTACTGGATCCCACTACACCTTC
abundance: -; d_gene: TRBD1; j_gene: TRBJ1-2; v_gene: TRBV7-9; CDR3aa: CASSSVTGGEPYGYTF; CDR3nt: TGTGCCAGCAGCTCAGTAACAGGGGGCGAGCCCTATGGCTACACCTTC
abundance: -; d_gene: TRBD2; j_gene: TRBJ2-3; v_gene: TRBV9; CDR3aa: CASSVDIGLALQYF; CDR3nt: TGTGCCAGCAGCGTAGACATCGGACTAGCCCTTCAGTATTTT
abundance: -; d_gene: TRBD1; j_gene: TRBJ1-3; v_gene: TRBV7-9; CDR3aa: CASSITGGGNTIYF; CDR3nt: TGTGCCAGCAGCATAACAGGGGGGGGAAACACCATATATTTT
abundance: few; d_gene: -; j_gene: TRBJ1-1; v_gene: TRBV19; CDR3aa: CASSIRRVNTEAFF; CDR3nt: TGTGCCAGTAGTATTCGGCGGGTGAACACTGAAGCTTTCTTT
abundance: -; d_gene: -; j_gene: TRBJ2-2; v_gene: TRBV7-8; CDR3aa: CASRQGGGWNTGELFF; CDR3nt: TGTGCCAGCAGGCAAGGTGGGGGGTGGAACACCGGGGAGCTGTTTTTT
abundance: -; d_gene: -; j_gene: TRBJ2-7; v_gene: TRBV6-5; CDR3aa: CASSSNSDRPYEQYF; CDR3nt: TGTGCCAGCAGTTCGAACTCGGACAGACCCTACGAGCAGTACTTC
abundance: -; d_gene: TRBD1; j_gene: TRBJ1-5; v_gene: TRBV4-1; CDR3aa: CASSPGTGAGQPQHF; CDR3nt: TGCGCCAGCAGCCCCGGGACAGGGGCAGGTCAGCCCCAGCATTTT
abundance: once; d_gene: -; j_gene: TRBJ2-7; v_gene: TRBV27; CDR3aa: CASSTDSYEQYF; CDR3nt: TGTGCCAGCTCGACAGATTCCTACGAGCAGTACTTC
abundance: -; d_gene: TRBD1; j_gene: TRBJ2-1; v_gene: TRBV19; CDR3aa: CASSIVQGATYNEQFF; CDR3nt: TGTGCCAGTAGTATAGTCCAGGGGGCGACCTACAATGAGCAGTTCTTC
abundance: -; d_gene: -; j_gene: TRBJ1-1; v_gene: TRBV19; CDR3aa: CASSMGRVTTEAFF; CDR3nt: TGTGCCAGTAGTATGGGCAGGGTAACCACTGAAGCTTTCTTT
abundance: -; d_gene: -; j_gene: TRBJ1-1; v_gene: TRBV6-4; CDR3aa: CASSAGFNTEAFF; CDR3nt: TGTGCCAGCAGTGCAGGGTTTAACACTGAAGCTTTCTTT
abundance: -; d_gene: -; j_gene: TRBJ1-5; v_gene: TRBV10-2; CDR3aa: CASSGRGNQPQHF; CDR3nt: TGCGCCAGCAGTGGCCGGGGGAATCAGCCCCAGCATTTT
abundance: -; d_gene: -; j_gene: TRBJ2-2; v_gene: TRBV4-1; CDR3aa: CASSQGAHTGELFF; CDR3nt: TGCGCCAGCAGCCAAGGGGCCCACACCGGGGAGCTGTTTTTT
abundance: -; d_gene: -; j_gene: TRBJ2-5; v_gene: TRBV27; CDR3aa: CASSLLRQGINQETQYF; CDR3nt: TGTGCCAGCAGTTTATTGCGGCAGGGGATTAACCAAGAGACCCAGTACTTC
abundance: once; d_gene: -; j_gene: TRBJ1-1; v_gene: TRBV19; CDR3aa: CASSFLGKTEAFF; CDR3nt: TGTGCCAGTAGTTTCCTGGGCAAGACTGAAGCTTTCTTT
abundance: -; d_gene: -; j_gene: TRBJ1-4; v_gene: TRBV27; CDR3aa: CASSLLGASNEKLFF; CDR3nt: TGTGCCAGCAGTTTACTGGGGGCCAGTAATGAAAAACTGTTTTTT
abundance: -; d_gene: TRBD1; j_gene: TRBJ2-7; v_gene: TRBV10-3; CDR3aa: CAIREGQGAFDEQYF; CDR3nt: TGTGCCATCAGGGAGGGACAGGGGGCTTTCGACGAGCAGTACTTC
abundance: -; d_gene: -; j_gene: TRBJ1-1; v_gene: TRBV7-9; CDR3aa: CASSGSLNTEAFF; CDR3nt: TGTGCCAGCAGCGGGAGCCTGAACACTGAAGCTTTCTTT
abundance: -; d_gene: TRBD1; j_gene: TRBJ1-5; v_gene: TRBV19; CDR3aa: CASSNGGQINQPQHF; CDR3nt: TGTGCCAGTAGTAATGGGGGACAGATCAATCAGCCCCAGCATTTT
abundance: -; d_gene: TRBD2; j_gene: TRBJ2-3; v_gene: TRBV6-1; CDR3aa: CASSLAGSVTDTQYF; CDR3nt: TGTGCCAGCAGTCTAGCGGGGTCAGTCACAGATACGCAGTATTTT
abundance: -; d_gene: -; j_gene: TRBJ2-5; v_gene: TRBV27; CDR3aa: CASSLNSQTQYF; CDR3nt: TGTGCCAGCAGTTTAAACAGCCAGACCCAGTACTTC
abundance: -; d_gene: -; j_gene: TRBJ1-2; v_gene: TRBV6-1; CDR3aa: CASKSGNANYGYTF; CDR3nt: TGTGCCAGCAAGAGCGGCAACGCTAACTATGGCTACACCTTC
abundance: -; d_gene: -; j_gene: TRBJ2-3; v_gene: TRBV6-5; CDR3aa: CASSDRQDTDTQYF; CDR3nt: TGTGCCAGCAGCGACCGACAGGACACAGATACGCAGTATTTT
abundance: -; d_gene: TRBD2; j_gene: TRBJ2-7; v_gene: TRBV4-1; CDR3aa: CASSLLFGGAYEQYF; CDR3nt: TGCGCCAGCAGCCTTCTTTTTGGGGGGGCCTACGAGCAGTACTTC
abundance: -; d_gene: -; j_gene: TRBJ2-6; v_gene: TRBV5-5; CDR3aa: CASNPSPVTGANVLTF; CDR3nt: TGTGCCAGCAACCCGAGCCCGGTTACTGGGGCCAACGTCCTGACTTTC
abundance: -; d_gene: TRBD2; j_gene: TRBJ2-1; v_gene: TRBV6-4; CDR3aa: CASSESGASYNEQFF; CDR3nt: TGTGCCAGCAGTGAGAGCGGGGCATCCTACAATGAGCAGTTCTTC
abundance: -; d_gene: -; j_gene: TRBJ1-4; v_gene: TRBV15; CDR3aa: CATSRDRGGTNEKLFF; CDR3nt: TGTGCCACCAGCAGAGATCGGGGGGGGACTAATGAAAAACTGTTTTTT
abundance: once; d_gene: -; j_gene: TRBJ1-2; v_gene: TRBV5-1; CDR3aa: CASSFHRRSNYGYTF; CDR3nt: TGCGCCAGCAGCTTTCATCGCAGAAGTAACTATGGCTACACCTTC
abundance: few; d_gene: -; j_gene: TRBJ1-1; v_gene: TRBV4-1; CDR3aa: CASRHYTEAFF; CDR3nt: TGCGCCAGCAGGCACTATACTGAAGCTTTCTTT
abundance: -; d_gene: TRBD1; j_gene: TRBJ1-1; v_gene: TRBV10-3; CDR3aa: CAISVPPSGQGRVNTEAFF; CDR3nt: TGTGCCATCAGTGTGCCCCCCTCCGGACAGGGTCGGGTGAACACTGAAGCTTTCTTT
abundance: -; d_gene: -; j_gene: TRBJ2-1; v_gene: TRBV1; CDR3aa: CTSSHQGEQFF; CDR3nt: TGCACCAGCAGCCACCAGGGTGAGCAGTTCTTC
abundance: -; d_gene: TRBD2; j_gene: TRBJ2-3; v_gene: TRBV4-2; CDR3aa: CASSQLAGGTDTQYF; CDR3nt: TGTGCCAGCAGCCAGTTAGCGGGGGGCACAGATACGCAGTATTTT
abundance: -; d_gene: TRBD2; j_gene: TRBJ2-3; v_gene: TRBV2; CDR3aa: CATVGLAGGSTDTQYF; CDR3nt: TGTGCCACCGTGGGCCTAGCGGGGGGCAGCACAGATACGCAGTATTTT
abundance: -; d_gene: TRBD1; j_gene: TRBJ2-3; v_gene: TRBV7-3; CDR3aa: CASSPDGTGGTDTQYF; CDR3nt: TGTGCCAGCAGCCCGGACGGGACAGGGGGCACAGATACGCAGTATTTT
abundance: -; d_gene: -; j_gene: TRBJ1-5; v_gene: TRBV4-1; CDR3aa: CASSHDPGSNQPQHF; CDR3nt: TGCGCCAGCAGCCATGATCCAGGGAGCAATCAGCCCCAGCATTTT
abundance: once; d_gene: -; j_gene: TRBJ2-7; v_gene: TRBV27; CDR3aa: CASRRRGTDYEQYF; CDR3nt: TGTGCCAGCAGACGTCGGGGGACCGACTACGAGCAGTACTTC
abundance: -; d_gene: -; j_gene: TRBJ1-4; v_gene: TRBV25-1; CDR3aa: CASSELMGGREKLFF; CDR3nt: TGTGCCAGCAGTGAATTGATGGGGGGACGGGAAAAACTGTTTTTT
abundance: -; d_gene: TRBD1; j_gene: TRBJ2-5; v_gene: TRBV7-8; CDR3aa: CASSPGTGNFYQETQYF; CDR3nt: TGTGCCAGCAGCCCCGGGACAGGAAACTTTTACCAAGAGACCCAGTACTTC
abundance: -; d_gene: TRBD1; j_gene: TRBJ2-7; v_gene: TRBV5-1; CDR3aa: CASSVGQGGTYEQYF; CDR3nt: TGCGCCAGCAGCGTAGGACAGGGGGGTACCTACGAGCAGTACTTC
abundance: -; d_gene: -; j_gene: TRBJ1-4; v_gene: TRBV13; CDR3aa: CASSLGLGGTNEKLFF; CDR3nt: TGTGCCAGCAGCTTAGGCCTAGGAGGGACTAATGAAAAACTGTTTTTT
abundance: -; d_gene: TRBD2; j_gene: TRBJ2-7; v_gene: TRBV5-6; CDR3aa: CASSLGAGGTYEQYF; CDR3nt: TGTGCCAGCAGCTTGGGAGCGGGGGGGACCTACGAGCAGTACTTC
abundance: -; d_gene: TRBD1; j_gene: TRBJ1-2; v_gene: TRBV27; CDR3aa: CASSFAGGGGYTF; CDR3nt: TGTGCCAGCAGCTTCGCAGGGGGTGGTGGCTACACCTTC
abundance: -; d_gene: -; j_gene: TRBJ1-5; v_gene: TRBV15; CDR3aa: CATSRDFVNQPQHF; CDR3nt: TGTGCCACCAGCAGAGACTTCGTCAATCAGCCCCAGCATTTT
abundance: few; d_gene: TRBD1; j_gene: TRBJ1-6; v_gene: TRBV6-1; CDR3aa: CASSAGTGGRNSPLHF; CDR3nt: TGTGCCAGCAGTGCCGGGACAGGGGGGAGGAATTCACCCCTCCACTTT
abundance: -; d_gene: TRBD1; j_gene: TRBJ1-2; v_gene: TRBV19; CDR3aa: CASSPSGQHHYGYTF; CDR3nt: TGTGCCTCATCTCCCTCGGGACAGCACCACTATGGCTACACCTTC
abundance: -; d_gene: -; j_gene: TRBJ1-1; v_gene: TRBV5-4; CDR3aa: CASSLDRDTEAFF; CDR3nt: TGTGCCAGCAGCTTGGACAGGGACACTGAAGCTTTCTTT
abundance: -; d_gene: -; j_gene: TRBJ2-1; v_gene: TRBV5-6; CDR3aa: CASSLAIGVMGYNEQFF; CDR3nt: TGTGCCAGCAGCTTGGCCATCGGGGTAATGGGCTACAATGAGCAGTTCTTC
abundance: once; d_gene: TRBD2; j_gene: TRBJ2-1; v_gene: TRBV19; CDR3aa: CASSPTGPSGGGENEQFF; CDR3nt: TGTGCCAGTAGCCCCACTGGCCCCAGCGGGGGGGGTGAGAATGAGCAGTTCTTC
abundance: -; d_gene: TRBD1; j_gene: TRBJ1-5; v_gene: TRBV5-8; CDR3aa: CASSLGRDRGLSNQPQHF; CDR3nt: TGTGCCAGCAGCTTGGGTCGGGACAGGGGACTTAGCAATCAGCCCCAGCATTTT
abundance: -; d_gene: -; j_gene: TRBJ2-3; v_gene: TRBV11-3; CDR3aa: CASSPSSTDTQYF; CDR3nt: TGTGCCAGCAGCCCGTCTAGCACAGATACGCAGTATTTT